This T cell receptor beta chain is drawn from a study of beta chain features in type 1 diabetes. The CDR3 has 15 amino acids. V lost 6 bases, J lost 4 bases, and 13 bases lay in between. Germline V gene data show CDR1 as ENHRY and CDR2 as SYGVKD. This clone was seen many times. The antigen is not known. Study findings and constraints: For Type 1 diabetes patients, all four CD4+ subsets carried TCRB CDR3s that were moderately but significantly shorter. Type 1 diabetes patients showed fewer insertions and more deletions at VDJ junctions. Across patients, naive, central memory and Treg TCRB repertoires exhibited apparently greater similarity than was observed across healthy donors.

One heparinised blood draw averaging approximately 120 mL was given by each donor. Reverse transcribing all isolated RNA meant expressed TCRB transcripts were sequenced. The protocol was immunoSEQ multiplex PCR, while the TCRdb copy is restricted to in-frame clones and leaves out a portion. The data contain under 900,000 clones, 15% to 20% of them singletons. The rearrangement joins TRBV10-3 to TRBJ2-6; the D gene could be TRBD1 or TRBD2 (5 bases each). This TCR derives from a woman younger than 35 in good health. Sequenced material: naive CD4+ T cells from blood. CDR3 bases: TGTGCCATCAGCAACTTCGGGGCCGGGGCCAACGTCCTGACTTTC. Translating it yields CAISNFGAGANVLTF.